This T cell receptor beta chain is from a study of cytomegalovirus exposure and HLA in healthy donors. A word on this clone: The antigen remains unidentified.

The PCR was carried out with 60 Vbeta primers and 13 Jbeta primers. Some clones are missing from TCRdb's copy, which holds only in-frame ones; the method was immunoSEQ multiplex PCR. This sample has approximately 90,000 clones; less than 10% occur once, and the top ten carry roughly 2%. Study-level points and caveats: Of the V segments, some could not be distinguished, including TRBV6-2 and TRBV6-3, and were excluded. Generally TCR sequences proved uncommon, though certain public TCRs appeared in numerous donors. TCR beta V- and J-gene trimming, according to a later analysis, was linked to a missense DCLRE1C variant. An analysis that came later showed most CMV-associated TCR beta chains appearing HLA-restricted.

V lost 3 bases, J lost 3 bases, and 4 bases stayed unmatched. Per the germline V gene, CDR1 is SNHLY and CDR2 is FYNNEI. The CDR3 runs 16 residues. The clonotype originates from a man aged 50 or older in good health and CMV-seronegative. The chain joins TRBV2 to TRBJ2-2, with TRBD2 identical over 10 bases. The sample taken for sequencing was PBMCs. This CDR3 reads CASSEGLAGDTGELFF. CDR3 in DNA: TGTGCCAGCAGTGAGGGGCTAGCGGGGGACACCGGGGAGCTGTTTTTT.